These T cell receptor beta chains were read from a single sample in a study of cytomegalovirus exposure and HLA in healthy donors. Generated by immunoSEQ multiplex PCR, the TCRdb table keeps only in-frame clones and is missing some. The table lists some 200,000 clones, more than 65% of them singletons. Sequences were obtained from PBMCs. The receptors derive from a girl between 10 and 17 years old in good health and CMV-seropositive. The CDR3 runs from the conserved cysteine through the conserved F or W. Fields, in order: D gene, J gene, V gene, CDR3 DNA, CDR3 protein. A D gene is named only where the DNA matches it firmly.

d_gene: .; j_gene: TRBJ2-1; v_gene: TRBV7-7; CDR3nt: TGTGCCAGCAGTTATGACAGCTACAATGAGCAGTTCTTC; CDR3aa: CASSYDSYNEQFF
d_gene: TRBD2; j_gene: TRBJ2-2; v_gene: TRBV4-3; CDR3nt: TGCGCCAGCAGCCAAGATCGAGCGGGACTCCAGAACACCGGGGAGCTGTTTTTT; CDR3aa: CASSQDRAGLQNTGELFF
d_gene: TRBD2; j_gene: TRBJ2-5; v_gene: TRBV5-1; CDR3nt: TGCGCCAGCAGCTTGGCGGGGGGACAAGAGACCCAGTACTTC; CDR3aa: CASSLAGGQETQYF
d_gene: .; j_gene: TRBJ1-1; v_gene: TRBV11-3; CDR3nt: TGTGCCAGCACCGCCCCACCGGGTAGCACTGAAGCTTTCTTT; CDR3aa: CASTAPPGSTEAFF
d_gene: TRBD2; j_gene: TRBJ2-7; v_gene: TRBV5-1; CDR3nt: TGCGCCAGCAGGTCGGGGGGTTACGAGCAGTACTTC; CDR3aa: CASRSGGYEQYF
d_gene: TRBD1; j_gene: TRBJ2-1; v_gene: TRBV7-2; CDR3nt: TGTGCCAGCAGCTTAATCGGGGCAGGGGGCAATGAGCAGTTCTTC; CDR3aa: CASSLIGAGGNEQFF
d_gene: TRBD2; j_gene: TRBJ2-3; v_gene: TRBV4-1; CDR3nt: TGCGCCAGCAGCCAAGCCCTCACTAGCGGGGGGCAGTATTTT; CDR3aa: CASSQALTSGGQYF
d_gene: TRBD2; j_gene: TRBJ2-1; v_gene: TRBV6-5; CDR3nt: TGTGCCAGCAGTAAAAGCGGGGGGATCAATGAGCAGTTCTTC; CDR3aa: CASSKSGGINEQFF
d_gene: .; j_gene: TRBJ2-3; v_gene: TRBV27; CDR3nt: TGTGCCAGCAGTTTAGTGGGGGCGCGGGGCACAGATACGCAGTATTTT; CDR3aa: CASSLVGARGTDTQYF
d_gene: .; j_gene: TRBJ2-1; v_gene: TRBV7-8; CDR3nt: TGTGCCAGCAGCTTAGATCGCGCGGAGCAGTTCTTC; CDR3aa: CASSLDRAEQFF
d_gene: TRBD1; j_gene: TRBJ1-4; v_gene: TRBV6-6; CDR3nt: TGTGCCAGCAGTTACTCGAACAGGGGGCTCAATGAAAAACTGTTTTTT; CDR3aa: CASSYSNRGLNEKLFF
d_gene: .; j_gene: TRBJ1-5; v_gene: TRBV6-1; CDR3nt: TGTGCCAGCAGTGAAGCGTCGGGTGAATATCAGCCCCAGCATTTT; CDR3aa: CASSEASGEYQPQHF
d_gene: TRBD2; j_gene: TRBJ2-1; v_gene: TRBV27; CDR3nt: TGTGCCAGCACCTTCCTGGCGGGGGAAGGCAATGAGCAGTTCTTC; CDR3aa: CASTFLAGEGNEQFF